This entry lists 7 T cell receptor beta chains sequenced from one sample in a study of prognosis after radiotherapy for stage I lung cancer. Using two-round multiplex PCR, the authors amplified TCR beta CDR3 from genomic DNA. Round one of PCR was performed, and it used primers specific to each TRBV and TRBJ gene. Each CDR3 protein gets one entry after TCRdb re-called the multiplex PCR reads with MiXCR. The repertoire holds about 19,000 distinct CDR3 sequences, with around 55% as singletons. This specimen was PBMCs, taken before or after stereotactic body radiation therapy (not recorded which). The receptors derive from a donor over 45 with non-small cell lung cancer.

This clonotype was counted only a few times. The chain employs TRBV28 and TRBJ1-1; 8 bases match TRBD1. Germline CDR1 and CDR2: MDHEN and SYDVKM. The CDR3 extends over 12 amino acids. The V gene end was trimmed by 6 bases and the J gene end by 9 bases; junction bases not matched to a gene: 6. CDR3 sequence reads: CASSPTGGKAFF. CDR3 DNA: TGTGCCAGCAGCCCAACAGGGGGGAAAGCTTTCTTT. The variable domain in full, completed from reference TRBV28 and TRBJ1-1, reads DVKVTQSSRYLVKRTGEKVFLECVQDMDHENMFWYRQDPGLGLRLIYFSYDVKMKEKGDIPEGYSVSREKKERFSLILESASTNQTSMYLCASSPTGGKAFFGQGTRLTVV.

This chain uses TRBV5-1 with TRBJ2-1, with D maybe TRBD1 (5 bases). V shed 0 bases and J shed 6 bases, with 16 bases lying between them. In germline, CDR1 is SGHRS, CDR2 YFSETQ. The CDR3 is 16 amino acids. The CDR3 here is CASSLEQVTRSNEQFF. The CDR3 nucleotides read TGCGCCAGCAGCTTGGAACAGGTCACCCGGAGCAATGAGCAGTTCTTC. Full variable domain (missing parts from reference TRBV5-1 and TRBJ2-1): KAGVTQTPRYLIKTRGQQVTLSCSPISGHRSVSWYQQTPGQGLQFLFEYFSETQRNKGNFPGRFSGRQFSNSRSEMNVSTLELGDSALYLCASSLEQVTRSNEQFFGPGTRLTVL.

Details on this clonotype: This is likely an artifact of a read error, given a far larger clone one base away. V usage is TRBV6-2 or TRBV6-3 and J usage is TRBJ1-1; a weak D match, TRBD1 (6 bases). In germline, CDR1 is MNHEY, CDR2 SVGEGT. This CDR3 region has 15 residues. This CDR3 is CSSTRDIGVNTEAFF. The DNA for the CDR3 is TGTTCCAGCACTAGGGACATAGGTGTGAACACTGAAGCTTTCTTT.

The V and J genes are TRBV2 and TRBJ2-1; D gene unclear. Germline V gene lookup returns CDR1 SNHLY and CDR2 FYNNEI. The CDR3 loop spans 14 amino acids. The ends were cut back, 7 bases at V and 0 bases at J, with 10 bases in the middle. In DNA, the CDR3 is TGTGCCAGCAATCCCCGGATCTCCTACAATGAGCAGTTCTTC. Its translation is CASNPRISYNEQFF.

The chain is built from TRBV19 and TRBJ1-1; D is unclear. CDR1 is LNHDA, CDR2 SQIVND, per germline (reference sequence). The V end was cut by 7 bases, the J end by 2 bases, with 5 bases between. The CDR3 runs to 11 residues. The CDR3 sequence: CASKINTEAFF. CDR3 in DNA: TGTGCCAGTAAGATTAACACTGAAGCTTTCTTT.

This clonotype is termed medium-sized. The chain recombines TRBV20-1 with TRBJ2-7; D possibly corresponds to TRBD2 (5 bases). The CDR3 runs 12 residues. Germline loops: CDR1 DFQATT, CDR2 SNEGSKA (reference sequence). V shed 0 bases and J shed 5 bases, with 8 bases lying between them. CDR3 sequence (DNA): TGCAGTGCTAGAGAAGACGGGAACGAGCAGTACTTC. Protein sequence: CSAREDGNEQYF.

V gene TRBV20-1 combines with J gene TRBJ2-1, with 8 bases lining up with TRBD2. CDR3 size: 15 residues. The V and J ends lost 7 bases and 9 bases, in that order; junction bases with no gene match: 17. In germline, CDR1 is DFQATT, CDR2 SNEGSKA (reference sequence). This CDR3 reads CSDSQGLGTRVEQFF. The CDR3 nucleotides read TGCAGTGATAGTCAGGGACTAGGGACTCGGGTTGAGCAGTTCTTC.